The subject of this entry is one T cell receptor beta chain. Germline assignment: CDR1 SSHAT and CDR2 FNYEAQ (reference sequence). The V gene end was trimmed by 5 bases and the J gene end by 4 bases; junction bases not matched to a gene: 6. CDR3 size: 14 residues. The data derive from a study of blood T cell repertoires in COVID-19. Study at large: Donors in the United States, Italy and Spain gave samples during acute or convalescent COVID-19. PBMCs, B-cell-depleted T cells, or T cells provided the cDNA or gDNA that made up the material.

In the original analysis: Reference gene primers were amplified, and this amplification served to estimate nucleated cell counts. Clones were read by immunoSEQ multiplex PCR, and TCRdb kept only the in-frame ones, dropping some. V and J calls and clone size are copied from that table; D and trimming were computed from the DNA. Of around 210,000 clones in the sample, roughly nine tenths were seen once. V and J are TRBV7-7 and TRBJ2-5; TRBD1 agrees at 8 bases. The origin of this receptor is a woman in her 70s with acute or convalescent COVID-19. The source material was peripheral blood. CDR3 coding DNA: TGTGCCAGCAGCAGGACAGGGTTGGGAGAGACCCAGTACTTC. Its translation is CASSRTGLGETQYF. The variable domain in full, with the rest retrieved from reference TRBV7-7 and TRBJ2-5, is GAGVSQSPRYKVTKRGQDVTLRCDPISSHATLYWYQQALGQGPEFLTYFNYEAQPDKSGLPSDRFSAERPEGSISTLTIQRTEQRDSAMYRCASSRTGLGETQYFGPGTRLLVL.